The clone carrying this T cell receptor beta chain has ten or more counts. These data originate in a study of T cells after yellow fever vaccination. Using its own MiXCR run on the 5' RACE reads, TCRdb lists one record per CDR3 protein. The table records around 300,000 distinct CDR3 sequences, around 4.3% of them present only once. The germline CDR1 and CDR2 sequences are SGHVS and FNYEAQ. Trimming removed 1 base at V and 4 bases at J, with 17 bases between. The length of the CDR3 is 16 residues. This specimen consisted of PBMCs, obtained 15 days after the yellow fever booster vaccination. This TCR derives from a man younger than 35 who received the YFV17D yellow fever vaccine. This sequence joins TRBV7-6 and TRBJ2-7; D gene uncertain. The CDR3 region is CASSLDPRTSTYEQYF. In nucleotides, the CDR3 is TGTGCCAGCAGCTTAGACCCCCGAACCTCAACTTACGAGCAGTACTTC.